This is a list of T cell receptor beta chains from one sample in a study of blood T cell repertoires in COVID-19. Some clones are missing from TCRdb's copy, which holds only in-frame ones; the method was immunoSEQ multiplex PCR. The sample consists of approximately 130,000 clones, around 83% of them appearing once. The sample taken for sequencing was PBMCs or T cells enriched from blood (not recorded which). All receptors come from a man aged 30-40 years who had recovered from COVID-19. Both conserved end residues are part of each CDR3. The order of the fields is D gene, V gene, J gene, clone size, CDR3 DNA, CDR3 protein. D genes are given only for firm matches. Clone size, where shown, is once, few, many, or a class for clones that have expanded.

d_gene: TRBD1
v_gene: TRBV19
j_gene: TRBJ2-3
abundance: .
CDR3nt: TGTGCCAGTAGTATAGATCCGGCAGGGGGCGCAGATACGCAGTATTTT
CDR3aa: CASSIDPAGGADTQYF

d_gene: TRBD1
v_gene: TRBV7-2
j_gene: TRBJ2-7
abundance: .
CDR3nt: TGTGCCAGCAGCTCGCATACGCGACAGGGTGTCACCTACGAGCAGTACTTC
CDR3aa: CASSSHTRQGVTYEQYF

d_gene: TRBD1
v_gene: TRBV5-1
j_gene: TRBJ1-6
abundance: .
CDR3nt: TGCGCCAGCAGCTCGGGACAGAATTCACCCCTCCACTTT
CDR3aa: CASSSGQNSPLHF

d_gene: TRBD1
v_gene: TRBV5-1
j_gene: TRBJ1-6
abundance: once
CDR3nt: TGCGCCAGCAGCTGGGACAGGGTAAATTCACCCCTCCACTTT
CDR3aa: CASSWDRVNSPLHF

d_gene: TRBD1
v_gene: TRBV2
j_gene: TRBJ1-2
abundance: .
CDR3nt: TGTGCCAGCAACCCTACCTTTGACAGGGGGCGGTATGGCTACACCTTC
CDR3aa: CASNPTFDRGRYGYTF

d_gene: TRBD1
v_gene: TRBV6-5
j_gene: TRBJ1-5
abundance: .
CDR3nt: TGTGCCAGCAGAGGGGACAGGGGTGGTCGGCAGCCCCAGCATTTT
CDR3aa: CASRGDRGGRQPQHF

d_gene: .
v_gene: TRBV19
j_gene: TRBJ1-1
abundance: .
CDR3nt: TGTGCCAGTAGTATCGGCGGCAGTACGACTTTCTTT
CDR3aa: CASSIGGSTTFF

d_gene: .
v_gene: TRBV3-1/TRBV3-2
j_gene: TRBJ1-4
abundance: .
CDR3nt: TGTGCCAGCAGCCGGGGGGGGTATAATGAAAAACTGTTTTTT
CDR3aa: CASSRGGYNEKLFF

d_gene: TRBD2
v_gene: TRBV18
j_gene: TRBJ2-7
abundance: .
CDR3nt: TGTGCCAGCTCACCACCGGGGGGGATAGCCTACGAGCAGTACTTC
CDR3aa: CASSPPGGIAYEQYF

d_gene: TRBD2
v_gene: TRBV7-9
j_gene: TRBJ2-1
abundance: .
CDR3nt: TGTGCCAGCAGCTCTAGCGGCTCCTACAATGAGCAGTTCTTC
CDR3aa: CASSSSGSYNEQFF

d_gene: .
v_gene: TRBV27
j_gene: TRBJ2-5
abundance: .
CDR3nt: TGTGCCAGCAGACCCCAGGGACTTCTGAGGGAATACTTC
CDR3aa: CASRPQGLLREYF

d_gene: .
v_gene: TRBV27
j_gene: TRBJ1-1
abundance: .
CDR3nt: TGTGCCAGCAGTTTACCCGGGTCCGAGGAAGCTTTCTTT
CDR3aa: CASSLPGSEEAFF

d_gene: .
v_gene: TRBV18
j_gene: TRBJ1-6
abundance: .
CDR3nt: TGTGCCAGCTCACCACCTATGGCAGGGAATTCACCCCTCCACTTT
CDR3aa: CASSPPMAGNSPLHF

d_gene: .
v_gene: TRBV18
j_gene: TRBJ2-7
abundance: .
CDR3nt: TGTGCCAGCTCACCACAGGGGAACGGCGAGCAGTACTTC
CDR3aa: CASSPQGNGEQYF

d_gene: TRBD1
v_gene: TRBV3-1/TRBV3-2
j_gene: TRBJ1-1
abundance: .
CDR3nt: TGTGCCAGCAGCCAAGATCCCCAGGGGGCAAGGACTGAAGCTTTCTTT
CDR3aa: CASSQDPQGARTEAFF

d_gene: .
v_gene: TRBV7-9
j_gene: TRBJ1-3
abundance: few
CDR3nt: TGTGCCAGCAGCTTGGCTACAGGGAGCTCTGGAAACACCATATATTTT
CDR3aa: CASSLATGSSGNTIYF

d_gene: .
v_gene: TRBV19
j_gene: TRBJ2-5
abundance: .
CDR3nt: TGTGCCAGTAGTCCTGGGGGGGCTTCATCGCAAGAGACCCAGTACTTC
CDR3aa: CASSPGGASSQETQYF

d_gene: TRBD1
v_gene: TRBV6-4
j_gene: TRBJ1-4
abundance: .
CDR3nt: TGTGCCAGCATCCGGACAGGGGGCGAAGAAAAACTGTTTTTT
CDR3aa: CASIRTGGEEKLFF

d_gene: .
v_gene: TRBV7-9
j_gene: TRBJ1-1
abundance: .
CDR3nt: TGTGCCAGCGGGGGGACTGAGATGAACACTGAAGCTTTCTTT
CDR3aa: CASGGTEMNTEAFF

d_gene: .
v_gene: TRBV7-9
j_gene: TRBJ1-2
abundance: .
CDR3nt: TGTGCCAGCAGCTTAACAGCTAACTATGGCTACACCTTC
CDR3aa: CASSLTANYGYTF

d_gene: .
v_gene: TRBV6-5
j_gene: TRBJ2-5
abundance: .
CDR3nt: TGTGCCAGCAGTTCTAACAGGAGGGGAGTAAGGGAGACCCAGTACTTC
CDR3aa: CASSSNRRGVRETQYF

d_gene: TRBD2
v_gene: TRBV24-1
j_gene: TRBJ2-1
abundance: .
CDR3nt: TGTGCCACCAGTGCCCGCGGGGGAGTGGGATACAATGAGCAGTTCTTC
CDR3aa: CATSARGGVGYNEQFF

d_gene: TRBD2
v_gene: TRBV4-1
j_gene: TRBJ2-1
abundance: .
CDR3nt: TGCGCCAGCGGCCTAGCGGGCCCTCAGTACAATGAGCAGTTCTTC
CDR3aa: CASGLAGPQYNEQFF

d_gene: .
v_gene: TRBV5-5
j_gene: TRBJ2-6
abundance: .
CDR3nt: TGTGCCAGCAGCCCCCCCACCAGGGCATCTGGGGCCAACGTCCTGACTTTC
CDR3aa: CASSPPTRASGANVLTF